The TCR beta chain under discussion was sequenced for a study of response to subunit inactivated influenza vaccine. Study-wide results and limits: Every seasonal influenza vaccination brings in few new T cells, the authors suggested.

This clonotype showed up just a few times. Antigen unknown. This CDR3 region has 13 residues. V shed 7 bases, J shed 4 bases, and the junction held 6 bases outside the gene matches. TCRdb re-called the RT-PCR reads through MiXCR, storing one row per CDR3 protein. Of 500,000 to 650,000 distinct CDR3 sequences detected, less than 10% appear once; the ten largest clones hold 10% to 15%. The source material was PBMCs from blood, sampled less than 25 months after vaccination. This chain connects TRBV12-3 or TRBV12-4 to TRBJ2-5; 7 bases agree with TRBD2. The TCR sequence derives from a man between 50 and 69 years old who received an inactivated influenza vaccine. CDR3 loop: CASTGLEGETQYF. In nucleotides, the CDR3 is TGTGCCAGCACCGGACTAGAGGGAGAGACCCAGTACTTC.